Reported below is one T cell receptor beta chain. CDR1 is SGHKS, CDR2 YYEKEE, per germline (reference sequence). This CDR3 region has 15 residues. V lost 4 bases to trimming and J lost 0 bases, with 11 bases between them. These data belong to a study of blood T cell repertoires in COVID-19. About the study: Sample material is recorded as cDNA or gDNA derived from T cells, B-cell-depleted T cells, or PBMCs.

Measured with immunoSEQ multiplex PCR; TCRdb has only the in-frame clones, and not every one. This table has more than 120,000 clones, over 80% appearing once. The source of this sequence is a woman aged 45-60 years with acute or convalescent COVID-19. The chain joins TRBV5-5 to TRBJ2-1; D remains ambiguous. What was sequenced was peripheral blood. The CDR3 DNA is TGTGCCAGCAGCGCCGCCCCCAGCTCCTACAATGAGCAGTTCTTC. Its protein is CASSAAPSSYNEQFF.